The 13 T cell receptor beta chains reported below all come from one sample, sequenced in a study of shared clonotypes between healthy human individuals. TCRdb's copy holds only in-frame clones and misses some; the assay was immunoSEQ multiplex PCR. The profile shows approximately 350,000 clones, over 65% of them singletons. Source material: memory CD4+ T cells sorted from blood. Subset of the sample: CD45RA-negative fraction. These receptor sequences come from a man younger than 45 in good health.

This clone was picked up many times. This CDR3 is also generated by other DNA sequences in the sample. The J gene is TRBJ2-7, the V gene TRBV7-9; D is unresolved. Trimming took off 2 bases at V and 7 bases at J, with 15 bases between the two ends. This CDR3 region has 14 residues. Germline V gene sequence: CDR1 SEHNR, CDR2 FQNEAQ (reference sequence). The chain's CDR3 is CASSLSGSRNEQYF. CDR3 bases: TGTGCCAGCAGCTTAAGTGGGTCCCGTAATGAGCAGTACTTC.

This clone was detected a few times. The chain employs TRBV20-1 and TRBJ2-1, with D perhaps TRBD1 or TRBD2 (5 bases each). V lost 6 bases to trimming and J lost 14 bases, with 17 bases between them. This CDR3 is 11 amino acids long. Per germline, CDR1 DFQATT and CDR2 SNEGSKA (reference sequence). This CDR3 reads CSAASGPREFF. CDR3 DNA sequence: TGCAGTGCAGCTTCGGGGCCAAGAGAGTTCTTC.

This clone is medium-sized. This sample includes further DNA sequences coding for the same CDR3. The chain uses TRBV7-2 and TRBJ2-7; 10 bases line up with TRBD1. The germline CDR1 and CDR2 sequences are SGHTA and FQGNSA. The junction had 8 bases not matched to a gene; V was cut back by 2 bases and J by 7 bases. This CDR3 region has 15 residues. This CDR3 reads CASSLTGTGVLEQYF. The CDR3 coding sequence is TGTGCCAGCAGCTTAACCGGGACAGGGGTGTTAGAGCAGTACTTC.

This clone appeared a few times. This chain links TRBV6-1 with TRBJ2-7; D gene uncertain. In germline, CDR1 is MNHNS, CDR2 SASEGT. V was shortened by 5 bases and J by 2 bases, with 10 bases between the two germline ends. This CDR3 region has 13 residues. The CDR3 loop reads CASSRQQTYEQYF. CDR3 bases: TGTGCCAGCAGTCGCCAGCAGACCTACGAGCAGTACTTC.

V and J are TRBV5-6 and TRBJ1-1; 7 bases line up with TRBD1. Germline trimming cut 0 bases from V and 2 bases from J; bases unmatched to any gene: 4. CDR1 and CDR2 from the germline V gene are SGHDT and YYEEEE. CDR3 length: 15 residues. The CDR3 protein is CASSLDRQGNTEAFF. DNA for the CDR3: TGTGCCAGCAGCTTGGATCGACAGGGAAACACTGAAGCTTTCTTT.

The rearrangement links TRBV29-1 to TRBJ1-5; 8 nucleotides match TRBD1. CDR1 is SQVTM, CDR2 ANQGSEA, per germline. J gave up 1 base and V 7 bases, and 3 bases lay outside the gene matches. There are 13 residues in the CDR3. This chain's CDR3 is CSAQGASNQPQHF. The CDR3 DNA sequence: TGCAGCGCCCAGGGGGCCAGCAATCAGCCCCAGCATTTT.

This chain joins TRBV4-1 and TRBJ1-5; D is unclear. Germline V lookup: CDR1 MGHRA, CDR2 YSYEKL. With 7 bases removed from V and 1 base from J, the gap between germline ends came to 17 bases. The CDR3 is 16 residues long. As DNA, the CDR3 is TGCGCCAGCAAGGTTAGGCTTACAGCGAGCAATCAGCCCCAGCATTTT. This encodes CASKVRLTASNQPQHF.

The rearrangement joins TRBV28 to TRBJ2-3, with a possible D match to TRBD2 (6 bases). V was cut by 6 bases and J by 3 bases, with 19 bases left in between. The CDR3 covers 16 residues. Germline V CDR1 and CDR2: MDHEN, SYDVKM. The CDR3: CASSHSGAGRTDTQYF. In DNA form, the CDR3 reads TGTGCCAGCAGCCACTCCGGAGCGGGTCGTACAGATACGCAGTATTTT.

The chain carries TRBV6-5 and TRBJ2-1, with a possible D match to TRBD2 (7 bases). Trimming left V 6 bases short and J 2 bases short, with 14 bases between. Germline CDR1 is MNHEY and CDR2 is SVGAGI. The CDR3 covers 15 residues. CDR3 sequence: CASRDRGTTYNEQFF. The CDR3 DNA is TGTGCCAGCAGGGACAGAGGGACTACCTACAATGAGCAGTTCTTC.

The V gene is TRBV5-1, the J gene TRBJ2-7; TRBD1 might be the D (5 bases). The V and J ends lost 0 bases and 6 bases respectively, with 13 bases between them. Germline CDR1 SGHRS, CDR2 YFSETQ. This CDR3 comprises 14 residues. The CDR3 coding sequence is TGCGCCAGCAGCTTGGCAGGGATTCCAGGCGAGCAGTACTTC. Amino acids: CASSLAGIPGEQYF.

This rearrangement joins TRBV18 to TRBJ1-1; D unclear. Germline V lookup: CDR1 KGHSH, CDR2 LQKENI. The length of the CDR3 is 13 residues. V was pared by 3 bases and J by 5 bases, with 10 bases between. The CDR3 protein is CASSPQDGTEAFF. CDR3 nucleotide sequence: TGTGCCAGCTCACCCCAGGACGGAACTGAAGCTTTCTTT. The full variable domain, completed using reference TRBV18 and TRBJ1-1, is NAGVMQNPRHLVRRRGQEARLRCSPMKGHSHVYWYRQLPEEGLKFMVYLQKENIIDESGMPKERFSAEFPKEGPSILRIQQVVRGDSAAYFCASSPQDGTEAFFGQGTRLTVV.

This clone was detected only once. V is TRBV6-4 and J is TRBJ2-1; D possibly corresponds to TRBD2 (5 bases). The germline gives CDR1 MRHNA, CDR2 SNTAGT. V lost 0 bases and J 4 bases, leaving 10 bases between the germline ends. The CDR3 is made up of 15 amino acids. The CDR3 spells CASSDSAGEYNEQFF. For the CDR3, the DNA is TGTGCCAGCAGTGACTCGGCGGGTGAATACAATGAGCAGTTCTTC.

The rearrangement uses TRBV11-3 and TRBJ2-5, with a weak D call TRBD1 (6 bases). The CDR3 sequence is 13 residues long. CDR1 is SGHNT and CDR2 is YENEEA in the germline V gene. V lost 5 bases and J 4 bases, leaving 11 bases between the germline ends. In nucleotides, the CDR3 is TGTGCCAGCAGCAGAGGACAGCGAGAGACCCAGTACTTC. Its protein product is CASSRGQRETQYF.